A single sample gave rise to the 30 T cell receptor beta chains below, sequenced in a study of blood T cell repertoires in COVID-19. Only in-frame clones appear in the TCRdb table, and some are missing; sequencing was by immunoSEQ multiplex PCR. Of 400,000 to 450,000 clones in the sample, roughly 91% were seen once. Sequences were obtained from PBMCs or T cells enriched from blood (not recorded which). All receptors derive from a man aged 18-30 years who had recovered from COVID-19.

The rearrangement joins TRBV10-3 to TRBJ2-1, with 9 bases matching TRBD1. Trimming at V came to 2 bases and at J to 4 bases, leaving 6 bases not matched to a gene. This CDR3 is built from 16 residues. Per germline, CDR1 ENHRY and CDR2 SYGVKD. The CDR3 region is CAISEAEGQGYNEQFF. The CDR3 DNA reads as TGTGCCATCAGTGAGGCGGAGGGACAGGGTTACAATGAGCAGTTCTTC.

This chain links TRBV28 with TRBJ2-3; no firm D call. The CDR3 runs to 16 residues. Germline V gene data show CDR1 as MDHEN and CDR2 as SYDVKM. Trimming shortened V by 6 bases and J by 4 bases, and 20 bases separated the two germline ends. The CDR3 DNA reads as TGTGCCAGCAGCTCATTCCGACTCAACCACCCAGATACGCAGTATTTT. It is translated as CASSSFRLNHPDTQYF.

This clone was seen a few times. The chain combines TRBV5-5 with TRBJ1-3, with D possibly being TRBD1 (5 bases). Trimming stripped 4 bases from V and 0 bases from J, with 14 bases between. The CDR3 runs to 16 residues. Germline values: CDR1 SGHKS, CDR2 YYEKEE (reference sequence). The CDR3 spells CASSLNSGSSGNTIYF. The CDR3, as DNA: TGTGCCAGCAGCCTAAATTCAGGGTCCTCTGGAAACACCATATATTTT.

The chain couples TRBV3-1 (or the pseudogene TRBV3-2) to TRBJ1-5; D is possibly TRBD1 (5 bases). This CDR3 region has 14 residues. The germline CDR1 and CDR2 sequences are LGHDT and YNNKEL (reference sequence). V lost 1 base to trimming and J lost 9 bases, with 13 bases between them. CDR3 sequence (DNA): TGTGCCAGCAGCCAAGCGGTCGGGGGTGCGCCCCAGCATTTT. Protein sequence: CASSQAVGGAPQHF.

Here the CDR3 DNA reads TGTGCCAGCTCACCACCTCAGAACACTGAAGCTTTCTTT. Encoded protein: CASSPPQNTEAFF. V and J are TRBV18 and TRBJ1-1; the D is unclear. V was clipped by 0 bases and J by 1 base, with 3 bases between them. The CDR3 has 13 residues. CDR1 is KGHSH and CDR2 is LQKENI in the germline V gene.

The rearrangement uses TRBV3-1 (or the pseudogene TRBV3-2) and TRBJ1-1, with D possibly matching TRBD1 (6 bases). CDR3 length: 15 residues. Germline assignment: CDR1 LGHDT and CDR2 YNNKEL (reference sequence). V was trimmed by 0 bases and J by 7 bases, leaving 15 bases between them. CDR3 amino acids: CASSQDLVRTDEAFF. CDR3 DNA: TGTGCCAGCAGCCAAGATCTTGTTAGGACAGATGAAGCTTTCTTT.

In its sample, this clone was seen a few times. V is TRBV25-1 and J is TRBJ1-1; 7 positions agree with TRBD1. Germline loops: CDR1 MGHDK, CDR2 SYGVNS. Trimming cost V 2 bases and J 5 bases; bases outside gene matches: 5. CDR3 size: 14 residues. CDR3: CASSEIRGMTEAFF. CDR3 sequence (DNA): TGTGCCAGCAGTGAAATCAGGGGGATGACTGAAGCTTTCTTT.

The chain joins TRBV10-1 to TRBJ2-2, with no clear D. CDR3 length: 16 residues. Trimming took 2 bases from V and 1 from J, leaving 11 bases between them. In germline, CDR1 is WNHNN, CDR2 SYGVQD (reference sequence). The CDR3 bases are TGCGCCAGCAGTGAGAGTCCTCTCGGGAACACCGGGGAGCTGTTTTTT. It translates to CASSESPLGNTGELFF.

This chain connects TRBV5-4 to TRBJ2-1; TRBD1 is a possible D gene (7 bases). Per the germline V gene, CDR1 is SGHNT and CDR2 is YYREEE (reference sequence). CDR3 length: 16 amino acids. The ends were cut back, 9 bases at V and 6 bases at J, with 25 bases in the middle. This CDR3 reads CAISWWAGGGSNEQFF. DNA of the CDR3: TGTGCCATCTCCTGGTGGGCAGGGGGAGGTTCCAATGAGCAGTTCTTC.

The J gene is TRBJ2-1, the V gene TRBV28; D perhaps matches TRBD2 (6 bases). This CDR3 has 13 amino acids. Germline V lookup: CDR1 MDHEN, CDR2 SYDVKM. The V end lost 4 bases, the J end lost 10 bases, and 14 bases lay between the germline ends. CDR3 residues: CASSYMKSGEQFF. DNA for the CDR3: TGTGCCAGCAGTTACATGAAGAGCGGGGAGCAGTTCTTC.

CDR3 loop: CASSPQGAGNQPQHF. The CDR3 nucleotides are TGTGCCAGCAGCCCACAGGGGGCCGGCAATCAGCCCCAGCATTTT. The rearrangement uses TRBV11-2 and TRBJ1-5, with 9 bases matching TRBD1. Germline values: CDR1 SGHAT, CDR2 FQNNGV. V trimming: 5 bases; J trimming: 2 bases; junction bases outside the gene matches: 4. CDR3 length: 15 residues.

This clone was counted a few times. The chain has TRBV5-1 and TRBJ2-2; the match to TRBD1 covers 8 bases. The V and J ends lost 4 bases and 0 bases, in that order; junction bases with no gene match: 5. CDR3 length: 16 amino acids. Germline V gene data show CDR1 as SGHRS and CDR2 as YFSETQ. The CDR3 loop is CASSRLQGANTGELFF. The CDR3, as DNA: TGCGCCAGCAGCCGTTTACAGGGGGCGAACACCGGGGAGCTGTTTTTT.

The chain carries TRBV6-1 and TRBJ2-5; no clear D. V was shortened by 2 bases and J by 1 base, with 11 bases between the two germline ends. Germline V gene lookup returns CDR1 MNHNS and CDR2 SASEGT. The CDR3 consists of 15 residues. In nucleotides, the CDR3 is TGTGCCAGCAGTGAATCGTCTGCGAGCCAAGAGACCCAGTACTTC. The encoded protein is CASSESSASQETQYF.

This chain uses TRBV27 with TRBJ1-2; 10 nucleotides align to TRBD1. This CDR3 spans 14 amino acids. Germline lookup yields CDR1 MNHEY and CDR2 SMNVEV (reference sequence). Losses at the gene ends were 2 bases for V and 4 bases for J; bases not matched to a gene: 1. For the CDR3, the DNA is TGTGCCAGCAGTTTAGGGACAGGGGCCTATGGCTACACCTTC. This translates into CASSLGTGAYGYTF.

CDR3 bases: TGTGCCAGCAGTTTAAGCCAAAGCTCCTACGAGCAGTACTTC. Protein sequence: CASSLSQSSYEQYF. The chain has TRBV28 and TRBJ2-7; D is uncertain. V gave up 2 bases and J gave up 0 bases, with 8 bases separating them. Germline CDR1 and CDR2: MDHEN and SYDVKM. CDR3 size: 14 residues.

V and J are TRBV27 and TRBJ1-4, with D perhaps matching TRBD1 (5 bases). The CDR3 is 12 amino acids. Trimming cost V 5 bases and J 14 bases, with 15 bases left between them. From germline, CDR1 is MNHEY and CDR2 SMNVEV (reference sequence). The CDR3 region has the DNA TGTGCCAGCAGTACGATTGGGGGGATTCTGTTTTTT. As protein: CASSTIGGILFF. Filled out from reference TRBV27 and TRBJ1-4, the complete variable domain reads EAQVTQNPRYLITVTGKKLTVTCSQNMNHEYMSWYRQDPGLGLRQIYYSMNVEVTDKGDVPEGYKVSRKEKRNFPLILESPSPNQTSLYFCASSTIGGILFFGSGTQLSVL.

This sequence joins TRBV7-9 and TRBJ1-1; TRBD1 is a possible D gene (5 bases). The germline gives CDR1 SEHNR, CDR2 FQNEAQ (reference sequence). The length of the CDR3 is 14 residues. V lost 4 bases and J 2 bases, leaving 11 bases between the germline ends. CDR3 loop: CASSSSWGNTEAFF. The CDR3 DNA reads as TGTGCCAGCAGCTCCAGTTGGGGCAACACTGAAGCTTTCTTT.

The chain links TRBV28 to TRBJ1-2; D is possibly TRBD1 (6 bases). CDR3 size: 13 residues. Trimming cost V 1 base and J 6 bases, with 9 bases left between them. Looked up from germline, CDR1 is MDHEN and CDR2 is SYDVKM. The CDR3, as DNA: TGTGCCAGCAGTTTATATAGGGGGAATGGCTACACCTTC. Residues: CASSLYRGNGYTF.

This chain links TRBV6-1 with TRBJ1-4, with D possibly TRBD1 on 6 matching bases. Deletions cut 2 bases from V and 0 bases from J, with 13 bases between. The CDR3 is 17 residues long. CDR1 MNHNS and CDR2 SASEGT come from the germline V gene. The CDR3 region has the DNA TGTGCCAGCAGTGAATCAGTGAGACAGGCAACTAATGAAAAACTGTTTTTT. Protein: CASSESVRQATNEKLFF.

The chain combines TRBV7-9 with TRBJ1-4, with a possible D match to TRBD1 (5 bases). The CDR3 runs 16 residues. V lost 0 bases and J 5 bases, leaving 13 bases between the germline ends. CDR1 is SEHNR and CDR2 is FQNEAQ in the germline V gene (reference sequence). Here the CDR3 DNA reads TGTGCCAGCAGCTTAGCCCGGACAAAACCCAATGAAAAACTGTTTTTT. It specifies CASSLARTKPNEKLFF.

CDR3 coding DNA: TGTGCCAGCAGCTACCGAGGTTTTTGGGGCTACACCTTC. Its translation is CASSYRGFWGYTF. This chain uses TRBV12-3 or TRBV12-4 with TRBJ1-2; D remains unclear. The V and J ends lost 6 bases and 8 bases respectively, with 16 bases between them. CDR3 size: 13 residues.

The CDR3 region is CATSRDFRTAGANVLTF. CDR3 bases: TGTGCCACCAGCAGAGATTTCCGTACAGCTGGGGCCAACGTCCTGACTTTC. J is TRBJ2-6 and V is TRBV15; no firm D call. The CDR3 runs to 17 residues. Germline CDR1 LNHNV, CDR2 YYDKDF (reference sequence). Trimming removed 0 bases at V and 2 bases at J, with 11 bases between.

J is TRBJ1-2 and V is TRBV11-2; no clear D. The CDR3 runs 13 residues. Germline V lookup: CDR1 SGHAT, CDR2 FQNNGV. V was shortened by 2 bases and J by 0 bases, with 4 bases between the two germline ends. In DNA form, the CDR3 reads TGTGCCAGCAGCTTATATTCTAACTATGGCTACACCTTC. Its protein is CASSLYSNYGYTF.

This clone appeared a few times. The CDR3 DNA sequence: TGCGCCAGCAGTGAGTCGAGTAGCGGGCTCGACGAGCAGTACTTC. Encoded protein: CASSESSSGLDEQYF. V and J are TRBV10-1 and TRBJ2-7; 7 nucleotides match TRBD2. The CDR3 loop spans 15 amino acids. J was trimmed by 5 bases and V by 0 bases; bases with no gene match: 7. CDR1 and CDR2 (germline): WNHNN, SYGVQD (reference sequence).

V and J are TRBV28 and TRBJ1-2, with a tentative D call TRBD1 (6 bases). V gave up 5 bases and J gave up 1 base, with 8 bases separating them. The germline gives CDR1 MDHEN, CDR2 SYDVKM. CDR3 length: 13 residues. CDR3 coding DNA: TGTGCCAGCAGTCCCAGGGGTAACTATGGCTACACCTTC. It is translated as CASSPRGNYGYTF.

V usage is TRBV18 and J usage is TRBJ2-5; D not resolved. In germline, CDR1 is KGHSH, CDR2 LQKENI. The V gene lost 2 bases and the J gene lost 1 base, with 11 bases spanning the gap. The CDR3 length is 15 residues. CDR3 sequence: CASSPSFSSQETQYF. Here the CDR3 DNA reads TGTGCCAGCTCACCATCCTTTAGCAGCCAAGAGACCCAGTACTTC.

The chain is built from TRBV28 and TRBJ1-5; D not certain. This CDR3 comprises 16 residues. Deletions cut 2 bases from V and 1 base from J, with 12 bases between. Germline CDR1 is MDHEN and CDR2 is SYDVKM. The CDR3 region has the DNA TGTGCCAGCAGTTTACCCCAGGCCTCGAGCAATCAGCCCCAGCATTTT. Encoded protein: CASSLPQASSNQPQHF.

This clone was detected many times. The rearrangement uses TRBV7-9 and TRBJ1-1, with D unresolved. CDR1 is SEHNR and CDR2 is FQNEAQ in the germline V gene (reference sequence). V lost 2 bases to trimming and J lost 0 bases, with 16 bases between them. The CDR3 spans 17 residues. As DNA, the CDR3 is TGTGCCAGCAGCTTATCCTCATGGAGAGGCATGAACACTGAAGCTTTCTTT. Protein sequence: CASSLSSWRGMNTEAFF.

V and J are TRBV24-1 and TRBJ1-2; 7 bases are shared with TRBD1. From germline, CDR1 is KGHDR and CDR2 SFDVKD. Trimming removed 4 bases from V and 8 bases from J; junction bases left unmatched: 9. The CDR3 loop spans 14 amino acids. Here the CDR3 DNA reads TGTGCCACCAGTGACCGAGGACAGGCCCGGGGCTACACCTTC. Translating gives CATSDRGQARGYTF.

This clone was recorded only once. The rearrangement links TRBV4-1 to TRBJ2-4; D is unclear. CDR3 size: 17 residues. Trimming cost V 1 base and J 0 bases, with 13 bases left between them. Looked up from germline, CDR1 is MGHRA and CDR2 is YSYEKL. CDR3 amino acids: CASSQGPSLGAKNIQYF. The DNA for the CDR3 is TGCGCCAGCAGCCAAGGCCCTAGTTTAGGAGCCAAAAACATTCAGTACTTC.